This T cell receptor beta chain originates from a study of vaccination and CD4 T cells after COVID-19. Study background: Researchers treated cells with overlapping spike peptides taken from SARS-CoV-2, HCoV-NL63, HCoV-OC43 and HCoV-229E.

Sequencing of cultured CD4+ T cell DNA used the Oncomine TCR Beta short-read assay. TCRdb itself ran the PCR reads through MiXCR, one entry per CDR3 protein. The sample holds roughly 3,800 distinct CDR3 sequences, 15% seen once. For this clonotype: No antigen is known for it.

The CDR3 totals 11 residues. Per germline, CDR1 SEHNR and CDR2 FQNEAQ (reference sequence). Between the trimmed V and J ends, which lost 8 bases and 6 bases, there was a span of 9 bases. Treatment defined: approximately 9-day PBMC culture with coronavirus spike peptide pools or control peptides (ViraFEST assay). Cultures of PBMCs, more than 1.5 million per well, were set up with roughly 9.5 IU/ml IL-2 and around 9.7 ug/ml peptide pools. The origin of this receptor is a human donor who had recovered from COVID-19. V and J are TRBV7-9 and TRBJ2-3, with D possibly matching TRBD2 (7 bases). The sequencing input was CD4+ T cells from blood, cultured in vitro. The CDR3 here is CASGGADTQYF. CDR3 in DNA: TGTGCCAGCGGGGGGGCCGATACGCAGTATTTT.